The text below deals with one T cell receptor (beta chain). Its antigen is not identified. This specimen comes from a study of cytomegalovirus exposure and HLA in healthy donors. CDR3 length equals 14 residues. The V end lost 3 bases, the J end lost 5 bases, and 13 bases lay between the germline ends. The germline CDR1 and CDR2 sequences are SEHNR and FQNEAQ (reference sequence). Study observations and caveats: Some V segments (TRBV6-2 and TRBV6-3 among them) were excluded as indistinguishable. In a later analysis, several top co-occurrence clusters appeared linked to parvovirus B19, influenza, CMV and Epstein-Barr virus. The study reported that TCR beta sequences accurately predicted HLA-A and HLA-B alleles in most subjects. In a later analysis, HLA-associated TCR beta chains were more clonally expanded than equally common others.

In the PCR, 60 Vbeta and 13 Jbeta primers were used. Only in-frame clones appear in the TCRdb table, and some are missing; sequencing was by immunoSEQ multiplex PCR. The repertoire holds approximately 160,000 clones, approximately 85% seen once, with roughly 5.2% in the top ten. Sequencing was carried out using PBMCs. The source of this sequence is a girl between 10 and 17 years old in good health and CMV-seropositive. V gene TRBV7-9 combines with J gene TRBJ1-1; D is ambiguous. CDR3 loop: CASSLRILGTEAFF. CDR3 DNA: TGTGCCAGCAGCTTGCGGATTCTAGGAACTGAAGCTTTCTTT.